This T cell receptor (beta chain) was retrieved from a study of cytomegalovirus exposure and HLA in healthy donors. Background on the study: Sequencing of 150 million to 200 million T cells in an earlier analysis found 90 million to 120 million unique TCR beta sequences.

Primers: 60 Vbeta forward and 13 Jbeta reverse. Profiling relied on immunoSEQ multiplex PCR, and the TCRdb table lists in-frame clones only, not all of them. The table gives just over 200,000 clones; the top ten clones make up 1.1% of it. Per germline, CDR1 SGHRS and CDR2 YFSETQ. The CDR3 consists of 12 residues. V lost 6 bases and J lost 9, with 13 bases in between. The source is a girl aged 2 to 10 in good health and CMV-seropositive. Material for sequencing was PBMCs. J is TRBJ2-4 and V is TRBV5-1; D remains ambiguous. CDR3 residues: CASKGDSSIQYF. The CDR3 nucleotides read TGCGCCAGCAAAGGCGACTCAAGCATTCAGTACTTC.